These 10 T cell receptor beta chains were all obtained from the same sample, sequenced in a study of T-cell reconstitution after alpha-beta-depleted transplantation in children. A TCRbeta library incorporating unique molecular identifiers was prepared. A single record per CDR3 protein comes from TCRdb applying MiXCR to the PCR reads. The repertoire holds approximately 520,000 distinct CDR3 sequences, with approximately 30% as singletons. The input for sequencing was PBMCs from the stem cell graft donor, taken from the stem cell graft. The receptors originated from a human donor who donated a stem cell graft to a child with aplastic anemia.

This clonotype occurred many times. The gene calls are TRBV9 and TRBJ2-1; 9 bases fit TRBD2. This CDR3 is built from 15 residues. Unmatched junction bases numbered 8, after V lost 4 bases and J lost 6 bases. Per germline, CDR1 SGDLS and CDR2 YYNGEE. The CDR3 nucleotides are TGTGCCAGCAGCCCAGGACTAGCGAGTTTCAATGAGCAGTTCTTC. Translation gives CASSPGLASFNEQFF.

This clonotype was picked up a small number of times. This sequence joins TRBV20-1 and TRBJ2-5, with 9 bases fitting TRBD1. This CDR3 has 15 residues. CDR1 DFQATT and CDR2 SNEGSKA come from the germline V gene (reference sequence). V lost 0 bases, J lost 1 base, and 3 bases stayed unmatched. DNA of the CDR3: TGCAGTGCTAGAGAAAGACAGGGGGTCCAAGAGACCCAGTACTTC. Translation gives CSARERQGVQETQYF.

The V call is TRBV15, the J call TRBJ2-2, with 7 bases that match TRBD1. J was trimmed by 1 base and V by 6 bases; bases with no gene match: 2. Germline loops: CDR1 LNHNV, CDR2 YYDKDF (reference sequence). CDR3 length: 14 amino acids. In DNA, the CDR3 is TGTGCCACCAGGGGGGACAGGAACACCGGGGAGCTGTTTTTT. This sequence encodes CATRGDRNTGELFF.

The rearrangement links TRBV6-2 or TRBV6-3 to TRBJ2-3; 8 positions agree with TRBD2. The length of the CDR3 is 15 residues. Trimming removed 4 bases from V and 1 base from J; junction bases left unmatched: 4. Germline CDR1 and CDR2: MNHEY and SVGEGT. CDR3 region: CASSLKTSGTDTQYF. The CDR3 DNA sequence: TGTGCCAGCAGTTTAAAGACTAGCGGCACAGATACGCAGTATTTT.

The chain employs TRBV27 and TRBJ2-7, with 7 bases identical to TRBD1. The CDR3 contains 14 residues. Per germline, CDR1 MNHEY and CDR2 SMNVEV (reference sequence). V gave up 6 bases and J gave up 4 bases; unmatched junction bases: 9. The DNA for the CDR3 is TGTGCCAGCAGCCTACTTCTACAGGGGTACGAGCAGTACTTC. This gives the protein CASSLLLQGYEQYF.

This clonotype has more than one count but fewer than ten. The chain joins TRBV29-1 to TRBJ2-1; tentative D call: TRBD2 (7 bases). Trimming removed 6 bases at V and 9 bases at J, with 18 bases between. Germline values: CDR1 SQVTM, CDR2 ANQGSEA. The CDR3 covers 13 residues. CDR3: CSVTQGSGGEQFF. The CDR3 DNA sequence: TGCAGCGTAACGCAGGGGTCGGGGGGTGAGCAGTTCTTC.

A few counts support this clonotype. This chain links TRBV20-1 with TRBJ1-2, with D unresolved. V was clipped by 6 bases and J by 6 bases, with 5 bases between them. The length of the CDR3 is 9 residues. Germline CDR1 and CDR2: DFQATT and SNEGSKA (reference sequence). The DNA for the CDR3 is TGCAGTGCGACCGATGGCTACACCTTC. Its translation is CSATDGYTF.

The chain uses TRBV7-6 and TRBJ2-3; perhaps TRBD2 as D (6 bases). Germline V gives CDR1 SGHVS, CDR2 FNYEAQ. The CDR3 sequence is 19 residues long. Deletions cut 2 bases from V and 1 base from J, with 22 bases between. The CDR3, as DNA: TGTGCCAGCAGCTTACGCCTAACTTACCGTAGCGGACGCACAGATACGCAGTATTTT. It yields the protein CASSLRLTYRSGRTDTQYF.

The J gene is TRBJ1-4, the V gene TRBV29-1; TRBD1 might be the D (6 bases). CDR1 and CDR2 from the germline V gene are SQVTM and ANQGSEA. The length of the CDR3 is 15 residues. V shed 6 bases and J shed 3 bases, with 17 bases lying between them. The CDR3 sequence is CSVLKGGGANEKLFF. DNA for the CDR3: TGCAGCGTCCTGAAGGGAGGGGGAGCTAATGAAAAACTGTTTTTT. Based on the CDR3 plus reference TRBV29-1 and TRBJ1-4, the full variable domain is SAVISQKPSRDICQRGTSLTIQCQVDSQVTMMFWYRQQPGQSLTLIATANQGSEATYESGFVIDKFPISRPNLTFSTLTVSNMSPEDSSIYLCSVLKGGGANEKLFFGSGTQLSVL.

This clonotype has more than one count but fewer than ten. The rearrangement joins TRBV5-6 to TRBJ1-2, with a weak D call TRBD1 (6 bases). This CDR3 is built from 14 residues. Germline-derived CDR1 and CDR2 are SGHDT and YYEEEE. Trimming took off 3 bases at V and 5 bases at J, with 14 bases between the two ends. In DNA form, the CDR3 reads TGTGCCAGCAGCTCCACTCAGGGGAAATATGGCTACACCTTC. Translation gives CASSSTQGKYGYTF.